The 9 T cell receptor beta chains below were found in one sample sequenced in a study of human T cells and chemical hapten exposure. As to time point: patch test 3, about 24 weeks after DPC sensitization. Treatment given: therapeutic diphenylcyclopropenone sensitization with weekly scalp DPC. TCRdb reprocessed the RACE reads with MiXCR, giving one entry per CDR3 protein. The table includes roughly 200,000 distinct CDR3 sequences, 24% detected once. The starting material was whole blood, obtained in connection with sensitization to the hapten diphenylcyclopropenone (DPC). Receptor source: a woman between 40 and 50 years old with alopecia areata. Some clones in this sample may be carry-over from other donors' samples.

The chain has TRBV2 and TRBJ2-1; 8 bases are shared with TRBD1. The CDR3 totals 15 residues. Germline V CDR1 and CDR2: SNHLY, FYNNEI. After removal of 6 bases from V and 2 bases from J, the junction contained 6 bases not matched to a gene. The DNA of the CDR3 is TGTGCCAGCAGGGAACAGGGGGGAGCCTACAATGAGCAGTTCTTC. Residues: CASREQGGAYNEQFF. Looking up the rest from reference TRBV2 and TRBJ2-1 gives the full variable domain: EPEVTQTPSHQVTQMGQEVILRCVPISNHLYFYWYRQILGQKVEFLVSFYNNEISEKSEIFDDQFSVERPDGSNFTLKIRSTKLEDSAMYFCASREQGGAYNEQFFGPGTRLTVL.

This clonotype has a handful of counts. The chain combines TRBV29-1 with TRBJ1-2, with 9 bases lining up with TRBD1. V was clipped by 8 bases and J by 0 bases; unmatched bases: 7. This CDR3 is 14 amino acids long. Germline lookup yields CDR1 SQVTM and CDR2 ANQGSEA. The CDR3 loop is CSTPTGGPNYGYTF. The DNA of the CDR3 is TGCAGCACACCGACAGGGGGACCTAACTATGGCTACACCTTC.

This chain links TRBV12-3 or TRBV12-4 with TRBJ1-6; D gene ambiguous. The CDR3 is 16 amino acids. V lost 3 bases and J lost 4, with 13 bases in between. DNA for the CDR3: TGTGCCAGCAGTTTGGTAGAGTTGTGGTATAATTCACCCCTCCACTTT. Protein product: CASSLVELWYNSPLHF.

This clonotype occurred a few times. The CDR3 region is CASSSGTSGLYYEQYF. CDR3 bases: TGTGCCAGCAGTTCCGGCACTAGCGGTCTTTACTACGAGCAGTACTTC. The rearrangement uses TRBV12-3 or TRBV12-4 and TRBJ2-7; 8 bases align to TRBD2. This CDR3 has 16 amino acids. Germline trimming cut 4 bases from V and 3 bases from J; bases unmatched to any gene: 11.

This clonotype has more than one count but fewer than ten. The chain employs TRBV3-1 and TRBJ1-6, with no clear D. The CDR3 totals 13 residues. Trimming took 1 base from V and 8 from J, leaving 6 bases between them. CDR1 is LGHDT, CDR2 YNNKEL, per germline (reference sequence). The CDR3 sequence is CASSQGSDSPLHF. The CDR3 DNA reads TGTGCCAGCAGCCAAGGGAGTGATTCACCCCTCCACTTT.

This clonotype showed up just a few times. The chain combines TRBV4-1 with TRBJ2-3; D is unresolved. Trimming removed 2 bases from V and 5 bases from J, with 17 bases in between. Germline CDR1 reads MGHRA; CDR2 reads YSYEKL. This CDR3 region has 16 residues. The CDR3 nucleotides are TGCGCCAGCAGCCAATTATCTACTGGGGTGGGAGATACGCAGTATTTT. It is translated as CASSQLSTGVGDTQYF.

This clonotype was seen only a few times. The chain couples TRBV12-3 or TRBV12-4 to TRBJ2-7; possible D gene TRBD2, 7 bases. CDR3 size: 15 residues. The V end was cut by 2 bases, the J end by 3 bases, with 14 bases between. CDR3 protein: CASSLLAEGVYEQYF. In DNA form, the CDR3 reads TGTGCCAGCAGTTTACTAGCGGAGGGGGTCTACGAGCAGTACTTC.

This clonotype was seen only a few times. The chain recombines TRBV20-1 with TRBJ2-3, with TRBD2 matching over 9 bases. J lost 2 bases, V lost 7 bases, and 4 bases had no gene match. Germline-derived CDR1 and CDR2 are DFQATT and SNEGSKA (reference sequence). The CDR3 has 13 residues. Here the CDR3 reads CSVASGNTDTQYF. DNA of the CDR3: TGCAGTGTGGCTAGCGGGAACACAGATACGCAGTATTTT.

V is TRBV28 and J is TRBJ2-7; 8 bases align to TRBD1. The junction had 4 bases not matched to a gene; V was cut back by 6 bases and J by 3 bases. Germline V gives CDR1 MDHEN, CDR2 SYDVKM. This CDR3 spans 13 amino acids. This CDR3 is CASSLGQVYEQYF. The CDR3 nucleotides read TGTGCCAGCAGCCTGGGACAGGTCTACGAGCAGTACTTC. Drawing the rest from reference TRBV28 and TRBJ2-7, the complete variable domain is DVKVTQSSRYLVKRTGEKVFLECVQDMDHENMFWYRQDPGLGLRLIYFSYDVKMKEKGDIPEGYSVSREKKERFSLILESASTNQTSMYLCASSLGQVYEQYFGPGTRLTVT.